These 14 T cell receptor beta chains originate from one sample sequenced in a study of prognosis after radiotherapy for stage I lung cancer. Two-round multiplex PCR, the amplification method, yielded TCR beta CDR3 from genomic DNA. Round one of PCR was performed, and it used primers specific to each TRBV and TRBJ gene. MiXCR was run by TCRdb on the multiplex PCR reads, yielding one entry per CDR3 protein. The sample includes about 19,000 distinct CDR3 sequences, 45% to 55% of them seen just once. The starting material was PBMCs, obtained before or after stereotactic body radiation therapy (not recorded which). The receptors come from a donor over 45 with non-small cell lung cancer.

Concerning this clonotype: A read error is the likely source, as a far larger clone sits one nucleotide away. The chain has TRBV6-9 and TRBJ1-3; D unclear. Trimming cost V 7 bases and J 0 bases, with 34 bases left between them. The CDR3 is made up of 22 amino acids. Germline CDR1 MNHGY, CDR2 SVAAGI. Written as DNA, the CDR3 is TGTGCCAGCATCCTCGTTAGTAGTGTAGGGTGGGCAGGCCGAAGCTCTGGAAACACCATATATTTT. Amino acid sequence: CASILVSSVGWAGRSSGNTIYF.

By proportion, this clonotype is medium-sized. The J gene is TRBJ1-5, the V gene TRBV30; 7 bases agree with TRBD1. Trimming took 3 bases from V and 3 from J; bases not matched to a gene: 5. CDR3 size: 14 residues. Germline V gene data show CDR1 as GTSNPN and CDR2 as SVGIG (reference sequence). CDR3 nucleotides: TGTGCCTGGAGCAAGACAGGGAACAATCAGCCCCAGCATTTT. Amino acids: CAWSKTGNNQPQHF.

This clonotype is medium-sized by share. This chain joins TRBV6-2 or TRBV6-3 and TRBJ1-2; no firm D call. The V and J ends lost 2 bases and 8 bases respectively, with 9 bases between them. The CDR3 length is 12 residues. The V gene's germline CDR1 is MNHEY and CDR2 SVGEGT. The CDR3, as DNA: TGTGCCAGCAGTTACGGGTACGGGGGCTACACCTTC. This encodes CASSYGYGGYTF.

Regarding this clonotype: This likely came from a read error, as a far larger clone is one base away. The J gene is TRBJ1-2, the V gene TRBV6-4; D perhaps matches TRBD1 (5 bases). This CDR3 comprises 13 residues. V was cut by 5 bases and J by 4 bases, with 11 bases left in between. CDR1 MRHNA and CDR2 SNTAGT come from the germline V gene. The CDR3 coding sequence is TGTGCCAGCAGTTATGTCAGGGCCTATGGCTACACCTTC. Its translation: CASSYVRAYGYTF.

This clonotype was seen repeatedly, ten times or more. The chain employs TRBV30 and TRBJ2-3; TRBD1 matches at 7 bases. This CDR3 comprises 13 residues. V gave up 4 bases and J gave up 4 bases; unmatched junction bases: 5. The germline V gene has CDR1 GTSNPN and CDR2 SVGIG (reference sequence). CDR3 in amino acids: CAWKVGGADTQYF. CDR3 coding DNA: TGTGCCTGGAAGGTAGGGGGCGCAGATACGCAGTATTTT.

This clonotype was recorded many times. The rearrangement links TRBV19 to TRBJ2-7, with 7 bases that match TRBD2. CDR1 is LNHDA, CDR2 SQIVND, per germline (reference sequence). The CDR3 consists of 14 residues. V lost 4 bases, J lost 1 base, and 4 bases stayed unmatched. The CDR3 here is CASSRGGSSYEQYF. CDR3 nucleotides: TGTGCCAGTAGTAGAGGCGGGAGTTCCTACGAGCAGTACTTC.

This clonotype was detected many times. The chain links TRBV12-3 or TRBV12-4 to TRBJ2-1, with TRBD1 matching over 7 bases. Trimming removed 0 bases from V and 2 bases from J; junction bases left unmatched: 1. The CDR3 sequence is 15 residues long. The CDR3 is CASSLAQGAYNEQFF. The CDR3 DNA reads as TGTGCCAGCAGTTTAGCCCAGGGGGCCTACAATGAGCAGTTCTTC.

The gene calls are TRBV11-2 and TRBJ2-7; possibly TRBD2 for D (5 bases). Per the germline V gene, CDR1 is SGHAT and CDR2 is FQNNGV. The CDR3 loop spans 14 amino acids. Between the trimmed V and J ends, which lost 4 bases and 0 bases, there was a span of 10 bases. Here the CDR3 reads CASSWSSSSYEQYF. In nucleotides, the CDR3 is TGTGCCAGCAGCTGGTCTAGCAGCTCCTACGAGCAGTACTTC.

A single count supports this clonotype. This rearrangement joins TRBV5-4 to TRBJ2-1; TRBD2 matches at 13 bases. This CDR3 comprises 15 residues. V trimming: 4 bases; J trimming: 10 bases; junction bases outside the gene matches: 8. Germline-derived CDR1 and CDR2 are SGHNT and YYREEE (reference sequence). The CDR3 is CASSSTSGRAGEQFF. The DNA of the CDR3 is TGTGCCAGCAGCAGTACTAGCGGGAGGGCCGGAGAGCAGTTCTTC. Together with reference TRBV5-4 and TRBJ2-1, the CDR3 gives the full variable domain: ETGVTQSPTHLIKTRGQQVTLRCSSQSGHNTVSWYQQALGQGPQFIFQYYREEENGRGNFPPRFSGLQFPNYSSELNVNALELDDSALYLCASSSTSGRAGEQFFGPGTRLTVL.

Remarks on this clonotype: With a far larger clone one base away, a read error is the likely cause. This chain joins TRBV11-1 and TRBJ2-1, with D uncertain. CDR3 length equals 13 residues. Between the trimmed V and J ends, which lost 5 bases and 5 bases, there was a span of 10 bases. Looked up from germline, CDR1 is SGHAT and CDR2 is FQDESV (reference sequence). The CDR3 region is CASSEVADNEQFF. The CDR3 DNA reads TGTGCCAGCAGCGAGGTAGCAGACAATGAGCAGTTCTTC.

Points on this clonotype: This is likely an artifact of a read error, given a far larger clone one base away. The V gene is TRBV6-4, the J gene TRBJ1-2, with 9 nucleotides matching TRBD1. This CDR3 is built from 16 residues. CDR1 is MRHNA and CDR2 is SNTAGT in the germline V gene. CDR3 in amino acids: CASSYSRTGVHYGYTF. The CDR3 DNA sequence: TGTGCCAGCAGTTACTCGCGGACAGGGGTCCACTATGGCTACACCTTC.

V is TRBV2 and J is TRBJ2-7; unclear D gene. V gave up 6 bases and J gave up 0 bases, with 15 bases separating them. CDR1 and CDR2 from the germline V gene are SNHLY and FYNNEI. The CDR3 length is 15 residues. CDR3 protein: CASRTGTDSSYEQYF. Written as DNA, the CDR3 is TGTGCCAGCAGGACCGGTACAGATAGCTCCTACGAGCAGTACTTC.

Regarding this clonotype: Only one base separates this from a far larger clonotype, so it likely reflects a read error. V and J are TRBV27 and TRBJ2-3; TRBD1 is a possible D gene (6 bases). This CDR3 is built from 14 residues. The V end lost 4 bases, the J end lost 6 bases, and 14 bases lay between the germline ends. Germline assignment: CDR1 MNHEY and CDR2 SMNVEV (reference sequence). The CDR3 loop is CASSYGTPGDTQYF. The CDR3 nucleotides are TGTGCCAGCAGTTACGGGACACCGGGGGATACGCAGTATTTT.

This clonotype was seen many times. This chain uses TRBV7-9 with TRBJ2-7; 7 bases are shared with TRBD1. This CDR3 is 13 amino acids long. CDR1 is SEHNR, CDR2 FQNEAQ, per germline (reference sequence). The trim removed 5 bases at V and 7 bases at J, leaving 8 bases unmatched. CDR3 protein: CASSLQGLGEQYF. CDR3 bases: TGTGCCAGCAGCCTACAGGGGCTTGGGGAGCAGTACTTC.